This TCR beta chain is drawn from a study of CD8+ T cells in alopecia areata (dated by TCRdb to the late 2010s). For the study in its entirety: The treated patients took part in an open-label pilot trial in which moderate-to-severe alopecia areata was treated with oral tofacitinib at 5 to 10 mg twice daily. RNA was extracted with the PAXgene miRNA kit for fixed scalp, the miRNeasy kit for PBMCs, and the RNeasy kit for mouse skin. Tofacitinib was administered for 6 to 18 months, and 6 months of follow-up off drug were then conducted to assess delayed response and recurrence. In both human patients and the C3H/HeJ mouse model, the study applied high-throughput TCRbeta sequencing to look at T cell clonal expansion in alopecia areata. Scalp clonality was compared among normal scalp (n=4), patchy alopecia areata scalp (n=8), and alopecia totalis/universalis scalp (n=8). Biopsies were taken from tofacitinib-treated patients at baseline and again at 4 and 24 weeks into treatment, and several of those patients also had a later scalp biopsy. Human TCRbeta sequencing covered scalp tissue and sorted CD4+ and CD8+ peripheral blood T cells from patchy and totalis/universalis alopecia areata patients and healthy controls. TCRbeta CDR3 regions were amplified by immunoSEQ multiplex PCR using 35 Vbeta forward and 13 Jbeta reverse primers.

Results and caveats for the whole study, not just this receptor: TCR sequences shared between patients were less clear than in mice, possibly partly because of HLA diversity in the patient population. Lesional scalp, especially in alopecia totalis/universalis, showed higher clonality and more expanded CD8+ clones than normal scalp, suggesting antigenic drive. Unlike mouse skin, which is dominated by gammadelta T cells, normal human skin has resident alphabeta T cells that are also sequenced, and this complicates analysis of the scalp TCR repertoire.

The germline V gene supplies CDR1 SGHAT and CDR2 FQNNGV. Trimming leaves V shorter by 7 bases and J shorter by 0 bases, with the junction holding 4 bases beyond the gene matches. The CDR3 holds 14 amino acids from the cysteine to the phenylalanine. Only the CDR3 part of the read is kept: 42 bases, read in frame from the first base. Library method: the immunoSEQ multiplex PCR assay. RNA was extracted from all samples and reverse transcribed into cDNA, which served as template for TCR sequencing. First-strand cDNA was synthesized with SuperScript III using a 2:1 mix of oligo-dT and random hexamers. A synthetic immune receptor repertoire was used to gauge amplification bias, and whatever bias remained was removed computationally. The original methods were these. Raw reads were preprocessed to remove errors, and CDR3 was defined according to IMGT conventions as the region from the conserved cysteine to phenylalanine. Clonality was computed as 1 minus the Shannon entropy, with the entropy normalized by log2 of the number of productive unique TCRs. Scalp TCRbeta sequences were cross-referenced with sorted blood CD4 and CD8 repertoires so that the CD4 or CD8 identity of scalp clones could be inferred. TCRdb holds this immuneACCESS table with in-frame rearrangements only. Some clones are missing; in checked studies, unresolved V genes explain under half, and the rest has no known cause. The V and J calls and clone size come from that table; D and trimming were worked out from the DNA. For this sample there are 200,000 or so clones; around three fifths appear just once. Over 0.4% of the sample goes to the ten largest clones.

Details on this clone: It has no known antigen specificity. The sample holds no much larger clone one base away, and base qualities are not on file.

In the paper's terms, the time point label means: baseline before oral tofacitinib. Lesional scalp punch biopsies and peripheral blood were collected from alopecia areata patients. PBMCs were isolated by density centrifugation and stained for CD3, CD4 and CD8, after which CD4+ and CD8+ T cells were sorted on a FACSAria. The sample here was CD4+ T cells sorted from blood, taken at week 0. The receptor was isolated from a human donor with alopecia areata. The chain is made from TRBV11-2 and TRBJ2-7, and TRBD2 aligns with 9 junction nucleotides. CDR3 protein: CASMGGRASYEQYF. In nucleotide form, the sequence is TGTGCCAGCATGGGCGGGAGGGCCTCCTACGAGCAGTACTTC.